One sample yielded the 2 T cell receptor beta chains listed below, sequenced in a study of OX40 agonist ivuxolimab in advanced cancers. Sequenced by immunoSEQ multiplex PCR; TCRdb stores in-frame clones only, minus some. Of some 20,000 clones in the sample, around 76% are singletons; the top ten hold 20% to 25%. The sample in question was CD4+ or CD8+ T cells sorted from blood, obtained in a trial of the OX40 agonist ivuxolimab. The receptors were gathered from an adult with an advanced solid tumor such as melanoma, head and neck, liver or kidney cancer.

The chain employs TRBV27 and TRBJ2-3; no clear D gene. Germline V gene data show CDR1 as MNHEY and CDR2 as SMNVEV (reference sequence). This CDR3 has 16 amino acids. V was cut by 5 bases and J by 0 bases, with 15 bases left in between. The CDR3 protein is CASSPLSVWSTDTQYF. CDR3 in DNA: TGTGCCAGCAGTCCCCTTTCGGTGTGGAGCACAGATACGCAGTATTTT.

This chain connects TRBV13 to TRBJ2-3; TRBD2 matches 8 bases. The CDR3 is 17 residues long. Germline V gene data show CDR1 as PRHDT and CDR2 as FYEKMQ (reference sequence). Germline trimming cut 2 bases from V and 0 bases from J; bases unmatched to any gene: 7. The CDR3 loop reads CASSLRQAGASTDTQYF. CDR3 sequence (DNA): TGTGCCAGCAGCTTACGCCAAGCGGGGGCTAGCACAGATACGCAGTATTTT.